These 19 T cell receptor beta chains originate from one sample sequenced in a study of blood T cell repertoires in COVID-19. Produced via immunoSEQ multiplex PCR; TCRdb's table is partial and in-frame only. This table has some 60,000 clones, roughly 85% appearing once. Material: peripheral blood. These receptors were obtained from a human donor in a cohort sampled during active COVID-19.

The chain couples TRBV3-1 (or the pseudogene TRBV3-2) to TRBJ2-5; 9 bases line up with TRBD2. The V and J ends lost 3 bases and 5 bases, in that order; junction bases with no gene match: 10. Germline V gene lookup returns CDR1 LGHDT and CDR2 YNNKEL (reference sequence). This CDR3 contains 16 residues. The chain's CDR3 is CASSHSGAGGGETQYF. In DNA form, the CDR3 reads TGTGCCAGCAGCCACTCTGGAGCGGGGGGCGGTGAGACCCAGTACTTC.

V and J are TRBV19 and TRBJ1-2; TRBD1 matches 8 bases. CDR1 is LNHDA, CDR2 SQIVND, per germline (reference sequence). The CDR3 has 14 amino acids. V shed 5 bases, J shed 4 bases, and the junction held 6 bases outside the gene matches. CDR3 sequence reads: CASSLPGQGYGYTF. CDR3 bases: TGTGCCAGTAGTCTACCTGGACAGGGCTATGGCTACACCTTC.

This clone was observed once. The CDR3 DNA reads as TGTGCCAGCAGTCCCAGGGCAGGCCAAGAGACCCAGTACTTC. Residues: CASSPRAGQETQYF. The chain uses TRBV27 and TRBJ2-5, with D tentatively TRBD1 (5 bases). This CDR3 contains 14 residues. Trimming took 5 bases from V and 1 from J, leaving 11 bases between them. The germline gives CDR1 MNHEY, CDR2 SMNVEV (reference sequence).

This clone was seen many times. For the CDR3, the DNA is TGCGCCAGCAGCCAAGGGGACAGGGGGCTGGGCTATGGCTACACCTTC. It yields the protein CASSQGDRGLGYGYTF. The chain joins TRBV4-1 to TRBJ1-2, with 12 bases identical to TRBD1. V was clipped by 1 base and J by 4 bases; unmatched bases: 4. The germline gives CDR1 MGHRA, CDR2 YSYEKL. The CDR3 is 16 residues long.

This sequence joins TRBV4-3 and TRBJ2-5; the match to TRBD1 covers 10 bases. The CDR3 runs to 15 residues. Germline values: CDR1 LGHNA, CDR2 YSLEER. J lost 2 bases, V lost 5 bases, and 5 bases had no gene match. The CDR3 here is CASSVRDRGQETQYF. DNA of the CDR3: TGCGCCAGCAGCGTCCGGGACAGGGGACAAGAGACCCAGTACTTC.

With respect to this clone: Other DNA sequences in this specimen translate into the identical CDR3. The chain carries TRBV6-1 and TRBJ1-5; possible D gene TRBD1, 5 bases. In germline, CDR1 is MNHNS, CDR2 SASEGT. CDR3 size: 14 residues. Trimming cost V 2 bases and J 4 bases, with 9 bases left between them. The CDR3 coding sequence is TGTGCCAGCAGTGAAAGGGGTGTTAATCAGCCCCAGCATTTT. It specifies CASSERGVNQPQHF.

This rearrangement joins TRBV6-1 to TRBJ1-4; D gene ambiguous. The CDR3 loop spans 15 amino acids. The germline gives CDR1 MNHNS, CDR2 SASEGT. Between the trimmed V and J ends, which lost 2 bases and 11 bases, there was a span of 18 bases. CDR3 sequence: CASSELDGRGVKLFF. CDR3 bases: TGTGCCAGCAGTGAATTGGACGGGCGGGGTGTTAAACTGTTTTTT.

The rearrangement uses TRBV6-2 or TRBV6-3 and TRBJ2-5; no clear D gene. The CDR3 covers 13 residues. CDR1 is MNHEY, CDR2 SVGEGT, per germline. Trimming took 2 bases from V and 6 from J, leaving 10 bases between them. The CDR3 DNA follows: TGTGCCAGCAGTTACCCAGGCGCCCAGACCCAGTACTTC. Protein: CASSYPGAQTQYF.

This clone was counted between two and nine times. The genes are TRBV7-9 and TRBJ2-5; a weak D match, TRBD2 (6 bases). The CDR3 contains 13 residues. Per germline, CDR1 SEHNR and CDR2 FQNEAQ (reference sequence). V gave up 11 bases and J gave up 5 bases, with 18 bases separating them. CDR3 coding DNA: TGTGCCGTCGTCGTACTAGCAGCCGAGACCCAGTACTTC. Amino acid sequence: CAVVVLAAETQYF.

CDR3 nucleotide sequence: TGCGCCAGCAGCCAATCGAGCTATGCGGGGGTGGAGACCCAGTACTTC. Translated, it gives CASSQSSYAGVETQYF. The gene calls are TRBV4-3 and TRBJ2-5, with 7 bases identical to TRBD2. CDR3 size: 16 residues. V was pared by 2 bases and J by 5 bases, with 11 bases of the junction left unmatched. Per germline, CDR1 LGHNA and CDR2 YSLEER.

This clone was picked up one time. CDR3 region: CASSRRGASVYNEQFF. The CDR3 nucleotides are TGTGCCAGCAGCCGACGGGGGGCATCGGTCTACAATGAGCAGTTCTTC. The chain links TRBV3-1 (or the pseudogene TRBV3-2) to TRBJ2-1, with a weak D call TRBD2 (7 bases). The CDR3 is 16 residues long. Germline V lookup: CDR1 LGHDT, CDR2 YNNKEL (reference sequence). V lost 4 bases, J lost 3 bases, and 16 bases lay in between.

The V gene is TRBV7-9, the J gene TRBJ2-7; D gene ambiguous. Germline V CDR1 and CDR2: SEHNR, FQNEAQ (reference sequence). V was shortened by 5 bases and J by 2 bases, with 10 bases between the two germline ends. There are 13 residues in the CDR3. CDR3 nucleotides: TGTGCCAGCAGCACTTCGTCCACCTACGAGCAGTACTTC. Protein sequence: CASSTSSTYEQYF.

This clone came up a few times. The chain uses TRBV30 and TRBJ2-5; 9 nucleotides agree with TRBD1. The ends lost 2 bases at V and 6 bases at J; junction bases unmatched: 7. The CDR3 is 14 residues long. Per the germline V gene, CDR1 is GTSNPN and CDR2 is SVGIG (reference sequence). CDR3 in DNA: TGTGCCTGGAGTCCTATGACAGGGGGAAAGACCCAGTACTTC. This codes for CAWSPMTGGKTQYF.

This rearrangement joins TRBV7-9 to TRBJ2-3; 10 bases align to TRBD2. Germline loops: CDR1 SEHNR, CDR2 FQNEAQ (reference sequence). V lost 4 bases, J lost 1 base, and 2 bases stayed unmatched. This CDR3 contains 15 residues. The CDR3 DNA reads TGTGCCAGCAGCTATCTAGCGGGAGGCACAGATACGCAGTATTTT. This translates into CASSYLAGGTDTQYF.

CDR3 coding DNA: TGTGCCAGCAGCCCCGGGGGCTATGGCTACACCTTC. Protein sequence: CASSPGGYGYTF. The J gene is TRBJ1-2, the V gene TRBV5-4; maybe TRBD1 (5 bases). The CDR3 runs to 12 residues. Germline V CDR1 and CDR2: SGHNT, YYREEE (reference sequence). V was clipped by 4 bases and J by 4 bases, with 8 bases between them.

The J gene is TRBJ2-7, the V gene TRBV7-2; 11 nucleotides agree with TRBD1. This CDR3 has 17 amino acids. The V gene's germline CDR1 is SGHTA and CDR2 FQGNSA. Germline trimming cut 2 bases from V and 7 bases from J; bases unmatched to any gene: 13. CDR3 amino acids: CASSLSAGQGAMGEQYF. Here the CDR3 DNA reads TGTGCCAGCAGCTTATCCGCCGGACAGGGGGCAATGGGGGAGCAGTACTTC.

The chain recombines TRBV9 with TRBJ2-2; 10 bases align to TRBD1. CDR1 is SGDLS and CDR2 is YYNGEE in the germline V gene. The V segment lost 3 bases and the J segment 5 bases; nucleotides outside the gene matches: 10. The CDR3 contains 17 residues. CDR3 in amino acids: CASSASSGQGGTGELFF. The CDR3 DNA is TGTGCCAGCAGCGCTAGTAGTGGACAGGGGGGAACCGGGGAGCTGTTTTTT. The full variable domain, its missing parts supplied by reference TRBV9 and TRBJ2-2, is DSGVTQTPKHLITATGQRVTLRCSPRSGDLSVYWYQQSLDQGLQFLIQYYNGEERAKGNILERFSAQQFPDLHSELNLSSLELGDSALYFCASSASSGQGGTGELFFGEGSRLTVL.

V is TRBV6-2 or TRBV6-3 and J is TRBJ1-4, with D possibly matching TRBD1 (5 bases). The germline CDR1 and CDR2 sequences are MNHEY and SVGEGT. This CDR3 spans 14 amino acids. The ends were cut back, 2 bases at V and 8 bases at J, with 12 bases in the middle. Here the CDR3 DNA reads TGTGCCAGCAGTTACGTGTCGGACAACGAAAAACTGTTTTTT. Protein product: CASSYVSDNEKLFF.

V usage is TRBV12-5 and J usage is TRBJ2-1, with D maybe TRBD2 (6 bases). The CDR3 is 17 residues long. In germline, CDR1 is LGHNT, CDR2 FRNRAP. V lost 6 bases, J lost 4 bases, and 22 bases lay in between. As DNA, the CDR3 is TGTGCTAGTGGCCCAAATCGGGGCCCAGGGAGGTACAATGAGCAGTTCTTC. Protein sequence: CASGPNRGPGRYNEQFF.